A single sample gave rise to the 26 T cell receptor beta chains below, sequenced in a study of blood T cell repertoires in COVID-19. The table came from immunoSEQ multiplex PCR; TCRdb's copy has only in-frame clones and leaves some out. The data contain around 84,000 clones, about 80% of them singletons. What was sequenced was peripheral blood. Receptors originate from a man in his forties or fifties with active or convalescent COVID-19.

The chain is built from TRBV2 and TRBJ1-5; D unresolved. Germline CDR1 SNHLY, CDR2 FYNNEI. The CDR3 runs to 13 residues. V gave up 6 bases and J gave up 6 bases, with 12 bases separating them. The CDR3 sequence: CASSDGLSQPQHF. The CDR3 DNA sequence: TGTGCCAGCAGCGACGGACTCAGTCAGCCCCAGCATTTT.

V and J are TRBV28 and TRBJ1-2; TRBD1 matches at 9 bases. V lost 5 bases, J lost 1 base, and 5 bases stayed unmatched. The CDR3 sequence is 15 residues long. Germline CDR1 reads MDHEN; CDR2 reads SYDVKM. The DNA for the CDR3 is TGTGCCAGCAGTCCCGGGACAGGGCTTAACTATGGCTACACCTTC. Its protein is CASSPGTGLNYGYTF.

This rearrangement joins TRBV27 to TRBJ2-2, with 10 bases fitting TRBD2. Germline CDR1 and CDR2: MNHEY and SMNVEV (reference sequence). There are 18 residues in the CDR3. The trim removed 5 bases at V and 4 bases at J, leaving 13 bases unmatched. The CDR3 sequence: CASSPRGAGGPGTGELFF. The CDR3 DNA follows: TGTGCCAGCAGTCCCCGGGGAGCGGGGGGGCCGGGCACCGGGGAGCTGTTTTTT.

The CDR3 nucleotides are TGTGCCAGCAGTTTAAGAACGGAGGATTCACCCCTCCACTTT. Translated: CASSLRTEDSPLHF. The chain is built from TRBV27 and TRBJ1-6; D not certain. The CDR3 totals 14 residues. V was pared by 2 bases and J by 8 bases, with 10 bases between. The germline V gene has CDR1 MNHEY and CDR2 SMNVEV (reference sequence).

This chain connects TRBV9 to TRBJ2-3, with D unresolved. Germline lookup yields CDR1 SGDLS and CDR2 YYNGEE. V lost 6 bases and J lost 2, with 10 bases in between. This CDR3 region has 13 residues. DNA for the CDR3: TGTGCCAGCAATTCCTTTCCCACAGATACGCAGTATTTT. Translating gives CASNSFPTDTQYF.

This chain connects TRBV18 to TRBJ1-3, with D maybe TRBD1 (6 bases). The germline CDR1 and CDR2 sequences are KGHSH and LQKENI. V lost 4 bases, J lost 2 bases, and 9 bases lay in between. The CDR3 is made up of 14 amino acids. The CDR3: CASSRDTTGNTIYF. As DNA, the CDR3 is TGTGCCAGCTCACGGGACACTACTGGAAACACCATATATTTT.

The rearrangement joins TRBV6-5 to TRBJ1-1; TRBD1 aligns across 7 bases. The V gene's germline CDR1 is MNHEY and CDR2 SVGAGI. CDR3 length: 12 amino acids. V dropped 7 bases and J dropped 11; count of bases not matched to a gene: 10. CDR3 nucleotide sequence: TGTGCCAGCACCATTCAGGGGGGAGATGCTTTCTTT. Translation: CASTIQGGDAFF.

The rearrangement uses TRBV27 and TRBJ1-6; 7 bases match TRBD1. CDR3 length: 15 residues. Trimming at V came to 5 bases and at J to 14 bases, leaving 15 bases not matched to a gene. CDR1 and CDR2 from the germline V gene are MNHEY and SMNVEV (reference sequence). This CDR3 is CASSPRTGTQWTLHF. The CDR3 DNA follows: TGTGCCAGCAGTCCTCGGACAGGCACCCAGTGGACCCTCCACTTT.

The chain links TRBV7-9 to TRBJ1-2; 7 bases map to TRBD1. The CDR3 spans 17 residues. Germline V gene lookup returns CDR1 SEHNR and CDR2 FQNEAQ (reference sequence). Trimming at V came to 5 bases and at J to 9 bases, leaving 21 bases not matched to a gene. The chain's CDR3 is CASSGGQTTSQYGSYTF. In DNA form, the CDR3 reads TGTGCCAGCAGCGGGGGACAGACCACCTCCCAGTATGGGAGCTACACCTTC.

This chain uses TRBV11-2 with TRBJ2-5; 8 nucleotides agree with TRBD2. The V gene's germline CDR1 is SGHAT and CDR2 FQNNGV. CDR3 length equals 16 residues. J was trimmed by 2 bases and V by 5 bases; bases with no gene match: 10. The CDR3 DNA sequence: TGTGCCAGCAGCCCCAACCGGGGGGGCCTACAAGAGACCCAGTACTTC. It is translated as CASSPNRGGLQETQYF.

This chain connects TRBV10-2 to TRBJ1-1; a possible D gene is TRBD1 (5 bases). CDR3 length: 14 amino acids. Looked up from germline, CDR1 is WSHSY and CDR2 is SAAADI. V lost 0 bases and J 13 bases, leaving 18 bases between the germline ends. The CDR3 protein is CASSESAGPTTVFF. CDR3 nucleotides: TGCGCCAGCAGTGAGTCGGCAGGGCCCACTACCGTTTTCTTT.

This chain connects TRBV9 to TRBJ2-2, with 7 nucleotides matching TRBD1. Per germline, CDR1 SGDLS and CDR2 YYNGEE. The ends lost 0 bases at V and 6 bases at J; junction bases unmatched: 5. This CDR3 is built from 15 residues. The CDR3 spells CASSVVGTEAGELFF. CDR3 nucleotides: TGTGCCAGCAGCGTAGTCGGGACAGAGGCCGGGGAGCTGTTTTTT.

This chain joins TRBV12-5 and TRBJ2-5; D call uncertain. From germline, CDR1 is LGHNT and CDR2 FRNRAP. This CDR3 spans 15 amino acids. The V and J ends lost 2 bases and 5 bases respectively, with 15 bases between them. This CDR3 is CASGLYTPEEETQYF. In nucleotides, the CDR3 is TGTGCTAGTGGTTTGTACACACCCGAGGAGGAGACCCAGTACTTC.

CDR3 nucleotides: TGTGCCACCGGGGGGGGCGGGGAGACCCAGTACTTC. Encoded protein: CATGGGGETQYF. The rearrangement uses TRBV24-1 and TRBJ2-5, with D possibly TRBD2 on 7 matching bases. CDR1 KGHDR and CDR2 SFDVKD come from the germline V gene. V was trimmed by 9 bases and J by 5 bases, leaving 12 bases between them. The CDR3 extends over 12 amino acids.

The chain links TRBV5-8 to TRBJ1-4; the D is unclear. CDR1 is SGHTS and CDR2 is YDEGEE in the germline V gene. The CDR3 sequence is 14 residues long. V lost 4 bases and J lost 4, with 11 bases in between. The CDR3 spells CASSPGIVNEKLFF. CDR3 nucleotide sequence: TGTGCCAGCAGCCCCGGGATCGTTAATGAAAAACTGTTTTTT.

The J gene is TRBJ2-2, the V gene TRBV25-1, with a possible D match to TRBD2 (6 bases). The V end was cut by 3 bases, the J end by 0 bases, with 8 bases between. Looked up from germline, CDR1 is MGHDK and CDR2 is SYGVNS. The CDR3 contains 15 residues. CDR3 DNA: TGTGCCAGCAGTGAGAGCGGGCCGAACACCGGGGAGCTGTTTTTT. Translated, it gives CASSESGPNTGELFF.

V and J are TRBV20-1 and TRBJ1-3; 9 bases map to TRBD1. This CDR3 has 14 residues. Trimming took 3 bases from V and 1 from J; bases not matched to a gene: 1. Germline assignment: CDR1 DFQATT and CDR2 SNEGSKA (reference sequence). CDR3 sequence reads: CSASDRGSGNTIYF. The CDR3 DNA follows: TGCAGTGCTAGTGACAGGGGGTCTGGAAACACCATATATTTT.

The CDR3 sequence: CASSVLGEGNQLAKNIQYF. In nucleotides, the CDR3 is TGTGCCAGCAGTGTCTTAGGGGAAGGGAATCAACTAGCCAAAAACATTCAGTACTTC. This chain uses TRBV6-1 with TRBJ2-4; a possible D gene is TRBD1 (5 bases). The CDR3 totals 19 residues. V was pared by 4 bases and J by 0 bases, with 22 bases between. Germline V gene lookup returns CDR1 MNHNS and CDR2 SASEGT.

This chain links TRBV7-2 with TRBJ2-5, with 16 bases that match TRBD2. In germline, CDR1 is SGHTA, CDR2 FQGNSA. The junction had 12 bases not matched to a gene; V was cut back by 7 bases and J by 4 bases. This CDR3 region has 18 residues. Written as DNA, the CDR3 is TGTGCCAGCACCCCAACCTCCGGGACTAGCGGGGGGGCAGAGACCCAGTACTTC. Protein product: CASTPTSGTSGGAETQYF.

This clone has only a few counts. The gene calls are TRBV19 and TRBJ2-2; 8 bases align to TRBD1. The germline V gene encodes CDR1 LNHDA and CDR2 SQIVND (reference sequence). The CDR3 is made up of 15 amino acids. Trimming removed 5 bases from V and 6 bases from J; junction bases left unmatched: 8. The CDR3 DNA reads TGTGCCAGTAGTCCACCGGACAGGGTCCCCGGGGAGCTGTTTTTT. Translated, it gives CASSPPDRVPGELFF.

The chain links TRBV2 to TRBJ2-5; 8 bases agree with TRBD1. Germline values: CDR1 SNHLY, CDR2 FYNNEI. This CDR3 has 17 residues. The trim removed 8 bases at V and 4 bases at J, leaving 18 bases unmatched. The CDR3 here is CASRTGLSLGLGETQYF. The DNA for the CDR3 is TGTGCCAGCCGGACAGGGCTGTCGTTGGGGTTGGGAGAGACCCAGTACTTC.

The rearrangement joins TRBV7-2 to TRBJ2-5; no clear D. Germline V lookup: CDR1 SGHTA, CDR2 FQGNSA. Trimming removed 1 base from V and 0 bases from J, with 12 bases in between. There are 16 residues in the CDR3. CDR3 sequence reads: CASSLDRSPYQETQYF. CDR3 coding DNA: TGTGCCAGCAGCTTAGATCGGTCCCCCTACCAAGAGACCCAGTACTTC.

The DNA of the CDR3 is TGTGCCAGCAGCCAAGTGGCGGGGGGGCTGAACGAGCAGTACTTC. Protein: CASSQVAGGLNEQYF. V usage is TRBV3-1 (or the pseudogene TRBV3-2) and J usage is TRBJ2-7; TRBD2 aligns across 9 bases. V dropped 1 base and J dropped 5; count of bases not matched to a gene: 6. The CDR3 has 15 residues. Germline V gene sequence: CDR1 LGHDT, CDR2 YNNKEL (reference sequence).

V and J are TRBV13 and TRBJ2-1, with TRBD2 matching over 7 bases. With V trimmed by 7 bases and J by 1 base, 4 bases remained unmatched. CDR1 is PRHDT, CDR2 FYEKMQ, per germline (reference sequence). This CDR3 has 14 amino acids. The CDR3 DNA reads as TGTGCCAGCACAAGAGCGGGGTCCTACAATGAGCAGTTCTTC. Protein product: CASTRAGSYNEQFF.

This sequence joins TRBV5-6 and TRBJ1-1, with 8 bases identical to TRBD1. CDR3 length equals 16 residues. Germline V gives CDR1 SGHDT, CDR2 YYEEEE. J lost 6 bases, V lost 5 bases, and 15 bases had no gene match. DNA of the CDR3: TGTGCCAGCAGGCTGACAGGGGATGGATCTTGGGCTGAAGCTTTCTTT. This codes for CASRLTGDGSWAEAFF.

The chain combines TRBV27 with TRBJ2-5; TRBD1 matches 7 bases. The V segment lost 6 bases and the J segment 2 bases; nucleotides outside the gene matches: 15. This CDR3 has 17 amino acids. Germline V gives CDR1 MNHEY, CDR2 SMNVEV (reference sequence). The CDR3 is CASRSGFGTARQETQYF. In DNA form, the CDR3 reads TGTGCCAGCAGATCCGGTTTTGGGACAGCAAGACAAGAGACCCAGTACTTC.